The 2 T cell receptor beta chains below all came from one sample that was sequenced in a study of T cells after yellow fever vaccination. TCRdb itself ran the 5' RACE reads through MiXCR, one entry per CDR3 protein. The sample records a few hundred thousand distinct CDR3 sequences, almost 4% being singletons. Sequences were derived from PBMCs, sampled 5 days after the yellow fever booster vaccination. These receptors were collected from a man between 18 and 29 years old who received the YFV17D yellow fever vaccine.

This clonotype was seen at least ten times. The chain is built from TRBV21-1 and TRBJ1-1; whether TRBD1, the table's D call, matches the DNA was not checked. TRBV21-1 is marked as a pseudogene. CDR3 size: 15 residues. CDR3 nucleotides: TGTGCCAGCAGCAAAGAGACAGCTCTGAACACTGAAGCTTTCTTT. This encodes CASSKETALNTEAFF.

This clonotype has a count of ten or more. This rearrangement joins TRBV9 to TRBJ1-1; D perhaps matches TRBD1 (5 bases). This CDR3 spans 14 amino acids. Germline V gives CDR1 SGDLS, CDR2 YYNGEE. The ends were cut back, 3 bases at V and 0 bases at J, with 9 bases in the middle. CDR3 region: CASSATVMNTEAFF. CDR3 nucleotide sequence: TGTGCCAGCAGCGCGACAGTAATGAACACTGAAGCTTTCTTT.